Ten or more counts support the clone carrying this T cell receptor beta chain. This sample is drawn from a study of Graves' ophthalmopathy and Graves' hyperthyroidism. Amplification of the TCR beta CDR3 regions used RNA transcripts (as template). HTBI primers were employed in first-round RT-PCR, then a second-round multiplex PCR followed. One entry per CDR3 protein results from TCRdb running MiXCR on the multiplex PCR reads. The sample has 300,000 to 500,000 distinct CDR3 sequences; over 15% are singletons. V gave up 0 bases and J gave up 3 bases, with 15 bases separating them. Germline V gives CDR1 MGHRA, CDR2 YSYEKL. The CDR3 is made up of 16 amino acids.

The clonotype comes from a young woman with stable Graves' hyperthyroidism. The gene calls are TRBV4-1 and TRBJ2-7, with D unclear. The sample taken for sequencing was peripheral blood. The CDR3 spells CASSQDNRSPNYEQYF. In DNA form, the CDR3 reads TGCGCCAGCAGCCAAGATAACAGAAGCCCTAACTACGAGCAGTACTTC.